Detailed here is one T cell receptor (beta chain). Its target antigen remains unknown. No base-level quality is on record; no much larger clone is a single base apart. Naive CD8 T cell libraries were made from approximately 22,000 to 940,000 sorted cells using 10%, 30% or 50% of purified RNA. Naive CD8 T cells, defined as CD8+CD4-CCR7+CD45RA+, were FACS-sorted into RLT Plus buffer on a BD FACSAria II. To test detection sensitivity, Jurkat RNA equal to 9 to 10 TCR copies was added to samples of about 20,000-1,000,000 naive CD8 T cells. CD8 T cells were enriched using RosetteSep CD8+ T Cell Enrichment Cocktail and Ficoll-Paque, and the enriched cells then underwent ACK red cell lysis. The sample belongs to a study of molecular identifiers for immune sequencing clone quantification (dated by TCRdb to the late 2010s). Context from the whole study: For a replicate experiment, the RNA from either approximately 20,000 or 100,000 naive CD8 T cells was divided into five aliquots, and four of those aliquots went on to sequencing. This methods study benchmarked molecular-identifier clustering-based TCR repertoire sequencing (MIDCIRS) and TCR RNA copy counting, using CD8 T cells to do so. On the study overall, not on this receptor specifically: When barcode sub-clustering was not used, chimeric consensus sequences inflated TCR diversity, with chimeras reaching as high as 47%. Spiked-in Jurkat TCR RNA equal to a single cell's worth was reported to be detectable even within 1,200,000 naive CD8 T cells. Identical TCR molecules sharing a barcode could cause highly expanded clone sizes to be underestimated. In CMV-specific effector cells, clones with more than 20 RNA copies accounted for over 97% of molecules, whereas in naive cells such clones accounted for under 1%. Modeling gave about 3.2 recovered TCR RNA copies per cell versus around 9.9 by digital PCR, implying around 31% capture efficiency. Naive libraries contained spiked-in Jurkat TCR RNA (roughly 10 copies' worth), which is not part of the donor repertoire.

Libraries were prepared through PCR. Sequencing used a NextSeq 500. Bulk TCR libraries were prepared as previously described, using TCR primers listed in Table S5. Total RNA was purified with the Qiagen AllPrep DNA/RNA kit. Before analysis, reads from multiple sequencing runs of one library were combined. Regarding the original processing steps: Only reads with exact TCR constant sequence were kept, trimmed to 150 nt, and grouped by their 12-nt molecular barcodes. Reads within each barcode group were sub-clustered using a 15% Levenshtein threshold, and quality-weighted consensus sequences were constructed for each RNA molecule. Non-functional sequences were removed, as were lower-count sequences one edit away from another. Based on fitting two negative binomial distributions, any barcode sub-cluster with under 20% of the maximum read count was discarded. TCRdb ran its own pipeline on the public reads, namely fastp trimming at Q25 and MiXCR clone calling, and kept in-frame beta chains. Rows matching on CDR3 protein sequence are summarized as one entry with the most common DNA and genes. The V and J calls follow TCRdb's processing rather than the paper's. In all, the sample holds hundreds of thousands of distinct CDR3 sequences, and 25% of those were seen once. The leading ten clones occupy 0.7% to 0.95% of the sample.

The CDR3 runs 17 amino acids, cysteine and phenylalanine included. Only the CDR3 DNA is retained, 51 bases long and in frame from the first base. V is cut back by 3 bases and J by 7 bases, with 13 bases in the junction unmatched. Looking up the germline V gene (reference sequence) yields CDR1 LGHDT and CDR2 YNNKEL. The TCR sequence derives from a human donor in good health. Some libraries in this study had Jurkat cell RNA spiked in. The chain couples TRBV3-1 to TRBJ1-5, and 9 bases in between align with TRBD1. Input material: naive CD8+ T cells from blood, with Jurkat cell RNA spiked in. The sample's cell subset or site label is to be understood as: FACS-sorted CD8+CD4-CCR7+CD45RA+ naive T cells. The nucleotides are TGTGCCAGCAGCCATACCCTACCGGGACAGGGCGGACAGCCCCAGCATTTT. This translates into CASSHTLPGQGGQPQHF.